This note documents a single TCR beta chain sequence. The source of the sample is a study of cytomegalovirus exposure and HLA in healthy donors. Study-level information: An analysis done earlier identified some 120 million unique TCR beta sequences from 190 million or so T cells.

PCR amplification relied on 60 Vbeta primers (plus 13 Jbeta primers). As handled by the study authors: Approximately 12 million of roughly 81 million unique TCR beta chains were shared, per a later count. Assay: immunoSEQ multiplex PCR; the TCRdb copy retains only in-frame clones and omits some. V, J and clone size are taken as reported in that table, and D and trimming were inferred from the DNA itself. Of under 200,000 clones listed, more than 70% are singletons. Deletions cut 5 bases from V and 4 bases from J, with 8 bases between. Germline CDR1 reads MNHEY; CDR2 reads SMNVEV (reference sequence). This CDR3 has 12 amino acids.

The sequenced sample was PBMCs. This sequence was found in a male donor in good health and CMV-seropositive. V usage is TRBV27 and J usage is TRBJ2-5, with D possibly TRBD2 on 5 matching bases. In nucleotides, the CDR3 is TGTGCCAGCAGTGGTAGCGCAGAGACCCAGTACTTC. Translated, it gives CASSGSAETQYF.